This T cell receptor (beta chain) stems from a study of cytotoxic CD8 clonotypes in ibrutinib-treated CLL. Study-wide context: By median roughly 69 months, approximately 12 had progressed and approximately 14 stayed remitted; responses had been 2 complete and about 25 partial.

Study-level points and caveats: Researchers report that baseline clonality outpaced age-matched healthy donors and tracked circulating CD8+ T-cell counts. Public clonotypes showed up rarely, and on treatment they shrank or held steady. Clonality increased at ibrutinib response and stayed stable in sustained remission. At progression, however, it fell back toward baseline.

Regarding this clone: The antigen is unknown.

The V gene's germline CDR1 is KGHSY and CDR2 FQNENV. This CDR3 contains 15 residues. J lost 4 bases, V lost 4 bases, and 6 bases had no gene match. The table came from immunoSEQ multiplex PCR; TCRdb's copy has only in-frame clones and leaves some out. The table shows over 120,000 clones, with 80% occurring only once. The sample here was PBMCs, taken after 36 months of ibrutinib treatment. The source of this sequence is a human donor with chronic lymphocytic leukemia. The rearrangement uses TRBV16 and TRBJ2-2, with TRBD2 matching 7 bases. This CDR3 is CASSPMSSGTGELFF. The CDR3 DNA reads as TGTGCCAGCAGCCCGATGTCTAGCGGCACCGGGGAGCTGTTTTTT. The full variable domain, in which reference TRBV16 and TRBJ2-2 provide the parts outside the CDR3, is GEEVAQTPKHLVRGEGQKAKLYCAPIKGHSYVFWYQQVLKNEFKFLISFQNENVFDETGMPKERFSAKCLPNSPCSLEIQATKLEDSAVYFCASSPMSSGTGELFFGEGSRLTVL.